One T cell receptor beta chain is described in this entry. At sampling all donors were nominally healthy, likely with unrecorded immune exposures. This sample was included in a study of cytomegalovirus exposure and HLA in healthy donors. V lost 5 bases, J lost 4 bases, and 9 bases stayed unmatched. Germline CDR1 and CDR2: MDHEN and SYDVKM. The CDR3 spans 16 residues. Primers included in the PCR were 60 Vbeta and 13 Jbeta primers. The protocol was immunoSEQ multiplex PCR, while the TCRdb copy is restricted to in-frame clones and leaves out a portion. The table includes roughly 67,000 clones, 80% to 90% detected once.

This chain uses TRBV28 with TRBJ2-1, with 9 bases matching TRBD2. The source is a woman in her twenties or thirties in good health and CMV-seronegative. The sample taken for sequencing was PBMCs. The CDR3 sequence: CASSRTLAGQYNEQFF. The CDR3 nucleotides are TGTGCCAGCAGTAGAACCCTAGCGGGGCAATACAATGAGCAGTTCTTC.